This T cell receptor beta chain is from a study of T cells in Graves' hyperthyroidism and ophthalmopathy (dated by TCRdb to between 2019 and 2020). In the study overall: Peripheral blood was collected at initial diagnosis, before any treatment. TCR V-J signatures able to tell the groups apart were searched for in a discovery cohort of 90 to 100 patients, of whom under 45 had Graves' ophthalmopathy and about 60 had stable Graves' hyperthyroidism. The 90 or so discovery patients were randomly split 7:3 into training and test sets. In addition, the study compared T-cell repertoires in thyroid tissue and in blood from five to seven Graves' hyperthyroidism patients. Following sampling, methimazole starting at 30 mg daily was given to hyperthyroidism patients, and high-dose intravenous methylprednisolone was given to ophthalmopathy patients. Prospective prediction of ophthalmopathy was tested in an independent validation cohort of 18 to 20 hyperthyroidism patients and 17 patients who later progressed to ophthalmopathy. The paper reports TCR Vbeta CDR3 sequencing of more than 120 peripheral blood samples: under 45 ophthalmopathy, fewer than 80 hyperthyroidism and around 17 progressor patients. The study at large found these results: Most expanded thyroid clonotypes (frequency above 0.001) were also found in blood, which suggests that blood repertoires may mirror thyroid immune responses. During validation, the model predicted progression to ophthalmopathy a median of roughly six months ahead of onset, with around 70% sensitivity and roughly 72% specificity. Ophthalmopathy was separated from stable hyperthyroidism by a 13 V-J signature model, with approximately 89% sensitivity and 81% to 82% specificity obtained in cross-validation and 80%/75% obtained in testing. No statistical method was used to fix the sample size in advance, and group allocation was not hidden from the investigators.

TCR beta CDR3 regions were amplified from RNA transcripts. The TCR CDR3 was subjected to a first round of RT-PCR using the HTBI primer set and the Qiagen OneStep RT-PCR kit. Libraries were constructed in a second round of multiplex PCR, after which size selection and purification were performed. Paired-end sequencing of the libraries was performed with 100 bp reads on an Illumina HiSeq2000. The paper's data handling went like this. SOAPnuke was used to process the raw data, removing reads that contained adapters or uncalled bases, had a mean Phred below 15, or lacked an exact match to the constant primer or identifier. COPE v1.2.5 was used to merge the high-quality paired reads, and each unique nucleotide sequence was defined as a clonotype. Clonotypes were aligned to IMGT TRBV, TRBD and TRBJ reference segments using MiTCR v1.1. The analysis included only V-J combinations with a frequency above 0.0001, which together covered approximately 99% of the repertoires. The TCS score was defined as the ratio of F50 (clonal expansion) to E x V (chaos), calculated using BLOSUM62-based TCRdist between CDR3 peptides within each V-J. Welch's t-statistics and random forest reduced around 520 V-J features to 13, which were used in a naive Bayes classifier (R e1071). The raw public reads went through TCRdb reprocessing: fastp at Q25, MiXCR clone calling, in-frame beta chains kept. All rows with the same CDR3 protein become a single entry with the most common DNA and genes. Clone size and V and J calls follow TCRdb, not the original study. The sample table records about 500,000 distinct CDR3 sequences; approximately 15% of these occur just once. The top ten hold around 17% of the sample.

This clonotype was counted ten times or more. It lacks a known antigen. Nothing much larger sits one base from this clone, and base qualities are not available. Stable Graves' hyperthyroidism was defined as no progression to ophthalmopathy during 18 months of follow-up. Hyperthyroidism patients were newly diagnosed, with disease duration under 2 months, and aged 18 to 65 years. Patients with uncontrolled infections, other autoimmune diseases, pregnancy or lactation were excluded. Diagnoses were based on clinical symptoms, serum thyroxine and TRAb, thyroid ultrasound and orbital computed tomography. PBMCs were separated from about 10 ml of fresh peripheral blood using Ficoll-Paque density gradient centrifugation. Trizol reagent was used to extract total RNA, and RNA quality was then checked on an Agilent 2100 Bioanalyzer. V loses 5 bases of germline sequence and J loses 2 bases, and the interval between the two ends is 7 bases. The CDR3 has 12 amino acids, counting the end cysteine and phenylalanine. Only the CDR3 part of the read is kept: 36 bases, read in frame from the first base. Via the germline V gene (reference sequence), CDR1 is MNHEY and CDR2 SMNVEV.

The chain was built from TRBV27 and TRBJ2-7, with no reliable assignment of the D segment. The sequence came from a woman younger than 35 with Graves' hyperthyroidism. The sample comprised blood. The CDR3 here reads CASSPNTYEQYF. The DNA reads as follows: TGTGCCAGCAGTCCCAATACCTACGAGCAGTACTTC.